This TCR beta chain was captured by sequencing in a study of CD8+CD57+ T cells in acquired aplastic anemia. Study-wide background: The DNA of sorted CD4+ and CD8+ cells averaged approximately 3.2 ug. Approximately 10 million reads were obtained on average for healthy donor CD4+ cells. Whole-study findings and limits: The CD8+ Simpson's diversity of patients and controls was not significantly different. Between patients and controls, over 25 CD8+ CDR3 sequences were found in common.

Genomic DNA served as template for TCR beta VDJ and CDR3 profiling. Each CDR3 protein gets one entry after TCRdb re-called the reads with MiXCR. Here the sample spans fewer than 200,000 distinct CDR3 sequences, 55% to 80% being singletons. The table lists this clonotype with many counts. What it recognizes is unknown. Sequenced: sorted CD4+, CD8+, or CD8+CD57+ T cells (not recorded which) from PBMCs. This receptor was obtained from a human donor in good health.

CDR3 region: CASSASSTYEQYF. CDR3 coding DNA: TGTGCCAGCAGTGCTTCCAGCACCTACGAGCAGTACTTC. This chain links TRBV2 with TRBJ2-7; no reliable D call. The germline CDR1 and CDR2 sequences are SNHLY and FYNNEI. CDR3 size: 13 residues. The germline V and J ends were trimmed by 4 bases and 2 bases, with 9 bases remaining between them.